This record looks at one T cell receptor beta chain sequence and its context. Antigen unknown. This sample is part of a study of T cell responses to AZD1222 COVID-19 vaccine. Study in general: Pooled samples include second doses given at about 4 or 12 weeks.

The CDR3 sequence is 14 residues long. Germline CDR1 reads MNHEY; CDR2 reads SVGAGI. The J segment lost 3 bases and the V segment lost 6 bases, leaving 6 bases of the junction unmatched. The method was immunoSEQ multiplex PCR; TCRdb's version includes in-frame clones alone and lacks a portion of them. Among roughly 110,000 clones listed, about nine tenths were seen once. Findings and limits, study-wide: It was only after the peak T cell response that any repertoires were sampled. After two AZD1222 doses, spike-specific TCR breadth and depth rose versus day 0. Possibly, clonal diversity was underestimated; donors were largely white British and included more females.

V is TRBV6-5 and J is TRBJ1-2; 8 positions match TRBD1. The sequence came from an adult in good health. Material: peripheral blood, obtained on day 0 of AZD1222 vaccination. Here the CDR3 reads CASRIQGAYYGYTF. CDR3 bases: TGTGCCAGCAGGATCCAGGGGGCTTACTATGGCTACACCTTC.